The clone carrying this TCR beta chain has just a few counts. Its antigen is undetermined. Time point here: persistent/refractory GD, antithyroid drugs over 5 years with positive TRAb. Generation of the TCR library employed RNA extracted from PBMCs. The entry originates in a study of regulatory T cells in long-lasting Graves disease. Study-level points and caveats: Patients whose Graves' disease persisted exhibited lower TCR diversity than those newly diagnosed.

CDR3 regions were amplified by Arm-PCR using iRepertoire HTBI primers to build TCR beta libraries. MiXCR was run by TCRdb on the multiplex PCR reads, yielding one entry per CDR3 protein. The sample lists 300,000 to 500,000 distinct CDR3 sequences, less than 25% seen once, with around 21% in the top ten. V lost 1 base and J 5 bases, leaving 21 bases between the germline ends. The CDR3 contains 18 residues. The V gene's germline CDR1 is MNHNS and CDR2 SASEGT. This chain uses TRBV6-1 with TRBJ1-5; possible D gene TRBD1, 5 bases. The specimen was peripheral blood mononuclear cells (PBMCs), collected when the disease was refractory, from a patient treated with antithyroid drugs. The sequence was collected from a female donor with Graves disease. CDR3 amino acids: CASSEGIGAPQPYQPQHF. CDR3 DNA: TGTGCCAGCAGTGAAGGGATTGGGGCCCCCCAACCATATCAGCCCCAGCATTTT.